Shown below are 30 T cell receptor beta chains from a single sample sequenced in a study of T cells in Graves' hyperthyroidism and ophthalmopathy (dated by TCRdb to between 2018 and 2020). Library preparation was by multiplex PCR. Instrument used: Illumina HiSeq 2000. The TCR beta CDR3 regions were amplified from the RNA transcripts. The first round of RT-PCR for the TCR CDR3 was performed with the HTBI primer set and the Qiagen OneStep RT-PCR kit. TCRdb handled the public reads itself, with Q25 trimming in fastp and clone calling in MiXCR, and kept productive beta chains. Entries are consolidated by CDR3 protein sequence, retaining the most common genes and DNA. This sample holds about 360,000 distinct CDR3 sequences; approximately 19% were observed only once. The ten top clones hold about 3.7% of the sample. Specimen: blood. The source is a young woman with Graves' hyperthyroidism.

This clonotype was recorded many times. The rearrangement joins TRBV10-1 to TRBJ2-5, with 7 bases aligning to TRBD2. The CDR3 is 15 residues long. CDR1 is WNHNN, CDR2 SYGVQD, per germline (reference sequence). The V segment lost 3 bases and the J segment 3 bases; nucleotides outside the gene matches: 7. CDR3 DNA: TGCGCCAGCAGTGACCCGGGAAGCGGGGAAGAGACCCAGTACTTC. Translating it yields CASSDPGSGEETQYF.

This clonotype was detected many times. V and J are TRBV5-1 and TRBJ2-7; D is unresolved. V lost 3 bases and J 2 bases, leaving 12 bases between the germline ends. The CDR3 runs 14 residues. Germline lookup yields CDR1 SGHRS and CDR2 YFSETQ. CDR3: CASSSAIRTYEQYF. The CDR3 DNA sequence: TGCGCCAGCAGCTCAGCCATCCGTACCTACGAGCAGTACTTC.

In this sample, this clonotype turned up once. The chain is built from TRBV15 and TRBJ1-5; D is ambiguous. The CDR3 loop spans 15 amino acids. Germline V gives CDR1 LNHNV, CDR2 YYDKDF (reference sequence). V was cut by 0 bases and J by 4 bases, with 10 bases left in between. The CDR3, as DNA: TGTGCCACCAGCAGAGATGCACAGAATAATCAGCCCCAGCATTTT. It yields the protein CATSRDAQNNQPQHF.

This clonotype was observed at least ten times. The rearrangement uses TRBV7-3 and TRBJ2-7; D might be TRBD2 (5 bases). Germline assignment: CDR1 SGHTA and CDR2 FQGTGA. CDR3 size: 13 residues. V lost 5 bases, J lost 0 bases, and 8 bases lay in between. In nucleotides, the CDR3 is TGTGCCAGCAGCCAAGGGAGCTCCTACGAGCAGTACTTC. This gives the protein CASSQGSSYEQYF.

This clonotype was counted ten times or more. The chain couples TRBV7-3 to TRBJ1-1; tentative D call: TRBD1 (6 bases). The CDR3 covers 13 residues. V dropped 3 bases and J dropped 5 bases, with 10 bases sitting between them. Looked up from germline, CDR1 is SGHTA and CDR2 is FQGTGA. The CDR3 DNA sequence: TGTGCCAGCAGCTTGGAGGGACAAACTGAAGCTTTCTTT. This gives the protein CASSLEGQTEAFF.

This clonotype was observed at least ten times. This rearrangement joins TRBV6-5 to TRBJ1-1; no reliable D call. Germline loops: CDR1 MNHEY, CDR2 SVGAGI. This CDR3 has 15 residues. The ends were cut back, 2 bases at V and 1 base at J, with 11 bases in the middle. CDR3 sequence: CASSYLATANTEAFF. Here the CDR3 DNA reads TGTGCCAGCAGTTACCTCGCCACCGCGAACACTGAAGCTTTCTTT.

This clonotype was found many times. This chain uses TRBV12-3 or TRBV12-4 with TRBJ1-5; D possibly corresponds to TRBD1 (5 bases). V shed 8 bases and J shed 4 bases, with 12 bases lying between them. CDR3 length equals 13 residues. The DNA for the CDR3 is TGTGCCAGCGTAGGCAGGGAGAATCAGCCCCAGCATTTT. Translation gives CASVGRENQPQHF.

This clonotype has a count of ten or more. V and J are TRBV6-1 and TRBJ1-5; 7 bases line up with TRBD1. V gave up 5 bases and J gave up 6 bases; unmatched junction bases: 4. Germline CDR1 is MNHNS and CDR2 is SASEGT. The CDR3 totals 13 residues. This chain's CDR3 is CASSQGVRQPQHF. The CDR3 DNA reads as TGTGCCAGCAGTCAGGGGGTTCGTCAGCCCCAGCATTTT.

This clonotype appeared many times. The rearrangement links TRBV12-3 or TRBV12-4 to TRBJ1-3, with a weak D call TRBD1 (6 bases). The length of the CDR3 is 16 residues. V lost 6 bases and J 4 bases, leaving 19 bases between the germline ends. The chain's CDR3 is CASRSGTLGGGNTIYF. DNA for the CDR3: TGTGCCAGCAGATCCGGGACCTTAGGGGGGGGAAACACCATATATTTT.

The table lists this clonotype with many counts. The rearrangement uses TRBV20-1 and TRBJ2-7, with a weak D call TRBD1 (5 bases). V dropped 3 bases and J dropped 4 bases, with 16 bases sitting between them. The CDR3 is made up of 14 amino acids. From germline, CDR1 is DFQATT and CDR2 SNEGSKA (reference sequence). CDR3 amino acids: CSASPYRSPYEQYF. CDR3 DNA sequence: TGCAGTGCTAGCCCCTACAGGTCTCCGTACGAGCAGTACTTC.

The CDR3 DNA sequence: TGTGCCAGCAGGGAACGGGCTAACACCGGGGAAACTGAAGCTTTCTTT. Its protein product is CASRERANTGETEAFF. The V call is TRBV12-3 or TRBV12-4, the J call TRBJ1-1; D not resolved. CDR3 length: 16 residues. Trimming shortened V by 6 bases and J by 5 bases, and 22 bases separated the two germline ends.

The genes are TRBV12-3 or TRBV12-4 and TRBJ2-2; D possibly corresponds to TRBD1 (6 bases). V lost 6 bases, J lost 7 bases, and 12 bases lay in between. This CDR3 has 13 residues. Here the CDR3 DNA reads TGTGCCAGCAGACGGCAGGGGAGCGGGGAGCTGTTTTTT. It codes for CASRRQGSGELFF.

The sample holds many counts of this clonotype. The rearrangement uses TRBV5-1 and TRBJ1-2, with a possible D match to TRBD1 (6 bases). Looked up from germline, CDR1 is SGHRS and CDR2 is YFSETQ. CDR3 length: 17 amino acids. The V end was cut by 0 bases, the J end by 2 bases, with 17 bases between. Here the CDR3 DNA reads TGCGCCAGCAGCTTGGGTCGACAGGCAGCAGCGAACTATGGCTACACCTTC. Its translation is CASSLGRQAAANYGYTF.

The sample holds many counts of this clonotype. The rearrangement joins TRBV11-2 to TRBJ1-1; 8 nucleotides align to TRBD1. The CDR3 runs to 15 residues. Germline V gene sequence: CDR1 SGHAT, CDR2 FQNNGV. The junction had 6 bases not matched to a gene; V was cut back by 5 bases and J by 1 base. In nucleotides, the CDR3 is TGTGCCAGCAGCCCGGTCGGACAGGGGAACACTGAAGCTTTCTTT. Translating gives CASSPVGQGNTEAFF.

Details on this clonotype: A read error may produce the germline difference seen at one junction end. This chain uses TRBV19 with TRBJ2-7; weak D call: TRBD1 (6 bases). In germline, CDR1 is LNHDA, CDR2 SQIVND (reference sequence). The length of the CDR3 is 14 residues. CDR3 residues: CTSSKADSFYEQYF. For the CDR3, the DNA is TGTACCAGTAGTAAAGCGGACAGCTTTTACGAGCAGTACTTC.

This chain joins TRBV11-1 and TRBJ2-2, with 7 bases matching TRBD2. Trimming took 6 bases from V and 0 from J; bases not matched to a gene: 7. This CDR3 has 16 residues. Germline V lookup: CDR1 SGHAT, CDR2 FQDESV (reference sequence). CDR3 residues: CASSFPLAANTGELFF. The CDR3 coding sequence is TGTGCCAGCAGTTTCCCCCTAGCGGCGAACACCGGGGAGCTGTTTTTT.

This clonotype has ten or more counts. The chain is built from TRBV19 and TRBJ2-7; D not resolved. Germline loops: CDR1 LNHDA, CDR2 SQIVND (reference sequence). The CDR3 length is 13 residues. The ends were cut back, 1 base at V and 3 bases at J, with 7 bases in the middle. The CDR3 protein is CASSIGRIYEQYF. Written as DNA, the CDR3 is TGTGCCAGTAGTATAGGGCGGATCTACGAGCAGTACTTC.

This clonotype was seen at least ten times. The chain uses TRBV7-2 and TRBJ1-2; 7 nucleotides line up with TRBD1. CDR1 is SGHTA and CDR2 is FQGNSA in the germline V gene. CDR3 length equals 14 residues. Germline trimming cut 5 bases from V and 7 bases from J; bases unmatched to any gene: 10. The CDR3 protein is CASSPPDRAGGYTF. The CDR3 DNA is TGTGCCAGCAGCCCGCCCGACAGGGCAGGTGGCTACACCTTC. Based on the CDR3 plus reference TRBV7-2 and TRBJ1-2, the full variable domain is GAGVSQSPSNKVTEKGKDVELRCDPISGHTALYWYRQSLGQGLEFLIYFQGNSAPDKSGLPSDRFSAERTGGSVSTLTIQRTQQEDSAVYLCASSPPDRAGGYTFGSGTRLTVV.

V gene TRBV20-1 combines with J gene TRBJ2-5; 13 nucleotides line up with TRBD2. The CDR3 extends over 14 amino acids. With V trimmed by 7 bases and J by 2 bases, 4 bases remained unmatched. Germline lookup yields CDR1 DFQATT and CDR2 SNEGSKA (reference sequence). The CDR3 bases are TGCAGTGTCAGGACTAGCGGGGGTCAAGAGACCCAGTACTTC. Translated: CSVRTSGGQETQYF.

A few counts support this clonotype. J is TRBJ2-7 and V is TRBV7-6, with TRBD1 as a possible D gene (5 bases). Germline V CDR1 and CDR2: SGHVS, FNYEAQ. V was clipped by 4 bases and J by 2 bases, with 18 bases between them. This CDR3 comprises 16 residues. CDR3 sequence: CASSSLRVTATYEQYF. DNA for the CDR3: TGTGCCAGCAGCTCCCTGCGAGTGACAGCAACCTACGAGCAGTACTTC.

This clonotype was detected many times. This rearrangement joins TRBV20-1 to TRBJ1-5; D unclear. The CDR3 is 13 amino acids. Germline values: CDR1 DFQATT, CDR2 SNEGSKA (reference sequence). Trimming stripped 1 base from V and 4 bases from J, with 8 bases between. The CDR3 loop is CSARVRRNQPQHF. The CDR3 DNA reads as TGCAGTGCTAGAGTCCGCCGAAATCAGCCCCAGCATTTT.

V is TRBV30 and J is TRBJ1-6; TRBD1 agrees at 7 bases. CDR3 length: 16 residues. Germline V gene sequence: CDR1 GTSNPN, CDR2 SVGIG (reference sequence). The junction had 12 bases not matched to a gene; V was cut back by 2 bases and J by 8 bases. The CDR3 DNA follows: TGTGCCTGGAGTCCTGACAGGGTGGGCCCCCATTCACCCCTCCACTTT. It encodes CAWSPDRVGPHSPLHF.

This clonotype was detected ten times or more. This chain uses TRBV9 with TRBJ1-6; TRBD1 agrees at 8 bases. Per germline, CDR1 SGDLS and CDR2 YYNGEE. V shed 4 bases, J shed 7 bases, and the junction held 1 base outside the gene matches. The CDR3 runs to 13 residues. CDR3 region: CASSRTGNSPLHF. The CDR3 coding sequence is TGTGCCAGCAGCCGGACAGGGAATTCACCCCTCCACTTT.

In the case of this clonotype: It may be a read error: a sequence one base away is much more abundant. V and J are TRBV10-3 and TRBJ1-1; D not certain. Germline loops: CDR1 ENHRY, CDR2 SYGVKD. The CDR3 totals 13 residues. The CDR3, as DNA: TGTGCCATCGGTGAAATGGGGAACACTGAAGCTTTCTTT. It codes for CAIGEMGNTEAFF.

The chain has TRBV6-1 and TRBJ2-5, with 8 nucleotides matching TRBD2. Losses at the gene ends were 7 bases for V and 3 bases for J; bases not matched to a gene: 4. The CDR3 has 13 residues. CDR1 is MNHNS, CDR2 SASEGT, per germline. The CDR3 DNA sequence: TGTGCCAGCACCGGGGGGGGTGAAGAGACCCAGTACTTC. Encoded protein: CASTGGGEETQYF.

This clonotype showed up many times. The rearrangement joins TRBV9 to TRBJ2-6; D is uncertain. The V and J ends lost 5 bases and 4 bases respectively, with 16 bases between them. The length of the CDR3 is 16 residues. The germline CDR1 and CDR2 sequences are SGDLS and YYNGEE. This chain's CDR3 is CASSQDGSVGANVLTF. The CDR3 DNA sequence: TGTGCCAGCAGTCAGGATGGGTCTGTGGGGGCCAACGTCCTGACTTTC.

This clonotype was counted at least ten times. The V gene is TRBV15, the J gene TRBJ2-7; D not certain. V was cut by 8 bases and J by 1 base, with 6 bases left in between. The V gene's germline CDR1 is LNHNV and CDR2 YYDKDF (reference sequence). CDR3 size: 11 residues. The CDR3 protein is CATGDSYEQYF. DNA for the CDR3: TGTGCCACCGGGGATTCCTACGAGCAGTACTTC.

This clonotype was seen many times. The gene calls are TRBV6-2 or TRBV6-3 and TRBJ2-2; D remains unclear. The CDR3 totals 13 residues. V lost 6 bases, J lost 4 bases, and 9 bases lay in between. Germline V CDR1 and CDR2: MNHEY, SVGEGT. The CDR3 spells CASRGEGTGELFF. For the CDR3, the DNA is TGTGCCAGCAGGGGTGAAGGCACCGGGGAGCTGTTTTTT.

The CDR3 spells CASSFRDRGFSNTGELFF. The DNA for the CDR3 is TGTGCCAGCAGCTTCCGGGACAGGGGGTTTTCGAACACCGGGGAGCTGTTTTTT. This rearrangement joins TRBV7-8 to TRBJ2-2; TRBD1 matches at 11 bases. The CDR3 sequence is 18 residues long. The V gene end was trimmed by 3 bases and the J gene end by 0 bases; junction bases not matched to a gene: 6. Germline assignment: CDR1 SGHVS and CDR2 FQNEAQ.

This sequence joins TRBV6-4 and TRBJ1-5; weak D call: TRBD1 (5 bases). The CDR3 has 15 amino acids. CDR1 and CDR2 from the germline V gene are MRHNA and SNTAGT. V was cut by 4 bases and J by 3 bases, with 13 bases left in between. The CDR3 DNA reads TGTGCCAGCAGTGTATCCGGGACCTCCAATCAGCCCCAGCATTTT. This codes for CASSVSGTSNQPQHF.